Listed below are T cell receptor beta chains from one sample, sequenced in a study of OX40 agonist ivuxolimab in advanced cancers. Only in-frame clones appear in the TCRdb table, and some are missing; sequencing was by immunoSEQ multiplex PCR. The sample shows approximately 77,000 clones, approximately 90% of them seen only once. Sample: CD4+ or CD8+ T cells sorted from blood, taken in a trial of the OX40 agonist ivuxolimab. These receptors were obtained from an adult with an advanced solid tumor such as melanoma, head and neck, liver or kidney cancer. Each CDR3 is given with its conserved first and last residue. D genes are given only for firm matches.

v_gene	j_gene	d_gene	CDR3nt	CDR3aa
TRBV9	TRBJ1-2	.	TGTGCCAGCAGCGTAGAAGGGGACTATGGCTACACCTTC	CASSVEGDYGYTF
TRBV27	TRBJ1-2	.	TGTGCCAGCAGTTCTTCAGGGCAAGGGTATGGCTACACCTTC	CASSSSGQGYGYTF
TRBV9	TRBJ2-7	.	TGTGCCAGCGCCGCTGGCGGGGGCTTCGAGCAGTACTTC	CASAAGGGFEQYF
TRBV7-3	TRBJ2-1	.	TGTGCCAGCAGCTTAGATTTCGGACCGAAAAAGTTCTTC	CASSLDFGPKKFF
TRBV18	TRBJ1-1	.	TGTGCCAGCTCACCGGACCGTGAGGGAACTGAAGCTTTCTTT	CASSPDREGTEAFF
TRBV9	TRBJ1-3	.	TGTGCCAGCAGCGACGGAGGGCATAGTGGAAACACCATATATTTT	CASSDGGHSGNTIYF
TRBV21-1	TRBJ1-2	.	TGTGCCAGCAGCAAAGACTTAGATGGCTACACCTTC	CASSKDLDGYTF
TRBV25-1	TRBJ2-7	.	TGTGCCAGCAGTGAACAGGGCTACGAGCAGTACTTC	CASSEQGYEQYF
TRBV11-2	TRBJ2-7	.	TGTGCCAGCAGCTTAGACAGGATCAACCACGAGCAGTACTTC	CASSLDRINHEQYF
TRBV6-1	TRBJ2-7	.	TGTGCCACCTCCCGGACAGAGACCTACGAGCAGTACTTC	CATSRTETYEQYF
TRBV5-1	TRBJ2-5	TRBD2	TGCGCCAGCAGCCCCGGCTGGCTAGCGGGAGGCACAGCGGAGACCCAGTACTTC	CASSPGWLAGGTAETQYF
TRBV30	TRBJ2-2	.	TGTGCCTGGAGTGTCGGGGGCGGATGGACCGGGGAGCTGTTTTTT	CAWSVGGGWTGELFF
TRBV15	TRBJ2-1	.	TGTGCCACCAGCAGAGATGGCGGACAGCTAAACAATGAGCAGTTCTTC	CATSRDGGQLNNEQFF
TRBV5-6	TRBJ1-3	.	TGTGCCAGCAGCTTGGACAGCTCTGGAAACACCATATATTTT	CASSLDSSGNTIYF
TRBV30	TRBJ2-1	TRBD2	TGTGCCTGGACCCGACGATTAGCGGGAGAGAAACTATACAATGAGCAGTTCTTC	CAWTRRLAGEKLYNEQFF
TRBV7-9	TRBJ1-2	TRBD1	TGTGCCAGCAGCGAGGGACAGGGGAATCACTATGGCTACACCTTC	CASSEGQGNHYGYTF
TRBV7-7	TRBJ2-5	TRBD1	TGTGCTAGCAGCTTCGGGACAGGAGCACCCCAAGAGACCCAGTACTTC	CASSFGTGAPQETQYF